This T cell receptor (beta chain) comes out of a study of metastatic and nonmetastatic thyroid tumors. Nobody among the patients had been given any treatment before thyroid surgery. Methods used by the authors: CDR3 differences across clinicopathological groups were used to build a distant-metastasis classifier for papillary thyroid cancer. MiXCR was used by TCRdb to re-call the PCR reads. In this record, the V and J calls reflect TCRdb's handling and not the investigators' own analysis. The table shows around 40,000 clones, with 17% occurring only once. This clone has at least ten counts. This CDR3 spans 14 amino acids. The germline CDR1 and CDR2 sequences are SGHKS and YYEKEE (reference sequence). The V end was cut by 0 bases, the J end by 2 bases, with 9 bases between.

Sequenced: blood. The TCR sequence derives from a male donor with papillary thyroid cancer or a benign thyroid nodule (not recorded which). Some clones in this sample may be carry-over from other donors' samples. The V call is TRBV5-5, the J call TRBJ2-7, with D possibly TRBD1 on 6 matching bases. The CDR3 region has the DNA TGTGCCAGCAGCTTGGCCACAGGGACCTACGAGCAGTACTTC. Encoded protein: CASSLATGTYEQYF.